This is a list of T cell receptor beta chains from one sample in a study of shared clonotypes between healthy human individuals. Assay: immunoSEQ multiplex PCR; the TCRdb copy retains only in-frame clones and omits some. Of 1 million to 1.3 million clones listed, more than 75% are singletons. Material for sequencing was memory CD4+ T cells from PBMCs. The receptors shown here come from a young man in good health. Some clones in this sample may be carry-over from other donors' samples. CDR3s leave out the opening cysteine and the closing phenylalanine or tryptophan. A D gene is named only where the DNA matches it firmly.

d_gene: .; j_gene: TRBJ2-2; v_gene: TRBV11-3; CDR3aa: ASSLALRRLPNTGELF
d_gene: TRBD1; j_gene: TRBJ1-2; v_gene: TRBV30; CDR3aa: AWRRDRWGYGYT
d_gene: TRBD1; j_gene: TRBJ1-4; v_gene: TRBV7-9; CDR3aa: ASSLQGADEKLF
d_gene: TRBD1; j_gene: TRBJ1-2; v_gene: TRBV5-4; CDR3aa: ASSLGGTENYGYT
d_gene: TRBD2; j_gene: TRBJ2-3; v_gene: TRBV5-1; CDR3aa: ASSHGLATDTQY
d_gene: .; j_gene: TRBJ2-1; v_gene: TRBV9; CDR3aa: ASSPSGSFNDEQF
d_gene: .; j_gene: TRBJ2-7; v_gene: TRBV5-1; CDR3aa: ASSLNHGTTYEQY
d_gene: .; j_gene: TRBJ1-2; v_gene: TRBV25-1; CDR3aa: ASSEPYGGGYGYT
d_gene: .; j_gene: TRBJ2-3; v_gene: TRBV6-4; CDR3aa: ASSAAGGAIPDTQY
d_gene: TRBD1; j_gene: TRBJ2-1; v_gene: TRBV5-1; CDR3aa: ASSGGQGINNEQF
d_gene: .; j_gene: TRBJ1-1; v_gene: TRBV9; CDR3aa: ASSSRQGTNTEAF
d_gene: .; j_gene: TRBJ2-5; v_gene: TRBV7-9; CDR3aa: ASRESGWQETQY
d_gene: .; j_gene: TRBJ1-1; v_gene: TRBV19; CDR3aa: ASSIRAEAF
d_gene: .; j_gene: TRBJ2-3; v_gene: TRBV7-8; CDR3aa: ASSLGGGADTQY
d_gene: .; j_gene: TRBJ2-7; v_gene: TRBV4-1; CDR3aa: ASSQDWSGYYEQY
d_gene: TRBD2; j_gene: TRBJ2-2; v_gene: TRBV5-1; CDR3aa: ASSLPLAVNTGELF
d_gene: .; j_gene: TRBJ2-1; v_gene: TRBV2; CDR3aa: ASRGSRVPEMNYNEQF
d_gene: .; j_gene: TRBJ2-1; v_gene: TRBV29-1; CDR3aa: SVLKSEQF
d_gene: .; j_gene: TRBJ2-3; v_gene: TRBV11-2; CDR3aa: ASSLGPQTDTQY
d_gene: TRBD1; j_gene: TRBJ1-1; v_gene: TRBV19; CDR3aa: ASSSDRGLAEAF
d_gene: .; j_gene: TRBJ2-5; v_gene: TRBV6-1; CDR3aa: ASSSNRFETQY
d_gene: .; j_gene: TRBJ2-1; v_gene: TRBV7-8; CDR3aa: ASSLAGPTSHEQF
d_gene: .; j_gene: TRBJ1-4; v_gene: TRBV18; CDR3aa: ASSWQVFEKLF
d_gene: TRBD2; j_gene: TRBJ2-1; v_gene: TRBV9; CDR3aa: ASSVGLAGLFSSYNEQF
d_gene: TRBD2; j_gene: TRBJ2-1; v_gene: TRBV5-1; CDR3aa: ASSPGSGGRDEQF
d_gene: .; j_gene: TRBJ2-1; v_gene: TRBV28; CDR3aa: ASSSRAQESYNEQF
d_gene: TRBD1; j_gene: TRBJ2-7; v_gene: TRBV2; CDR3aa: ASGTGQGVYEQY
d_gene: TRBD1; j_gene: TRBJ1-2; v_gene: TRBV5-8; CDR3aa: ASSQRTGKNYGYT